This TCR beta chain stems from a study of blood T cell repertoires in COVID-19. Across the study: In each case, the material was cDNA or gDNA derived from T cells, B-cell-depleted T cells, or PBMCs.

CDR3 length equals 16 residues. Germline V gives CDR1 MGHRA, CDR2 YSYEKL. V was pared by 4 bases and J by 4 bases, with 10 bases of the junction left unmatched. Cohorts were determined from participant-reported clinical history. TCRdb keeps only in-frame clones here, not all; method: immunoSEQ multiplex PCR. Here the sample spans over 300,000 clones, roughly 88% being singletons. The sequenced sample was PBMCs or T cells enriched from blood (not recorded which). The rearrangement joins TRBV4-1 to TRBJ2-7; 10 bases align to TRBD1. This receptor was identified in a woman in her thirties with acute COVID-19. CDR3 protein: CASSPGPGQGIYEQYF. The CDR3 coding sequence is TGCGCCAGCAGCCCTGGTCCGGGACAGGGGATTTACGAGCAGTACTTC.